These 18 T cell receptor beta chains were sequenced from one sample in a study of shared clonotypes between healthy human individuals. Assay used: immunoSEQ multiplex PCR; TCRdb lists only in-frame clones, some missing. The repertoire holds 2 million to 2.5 million clones, with approximately 94% as singletons. Sequencing input: naive CD4+ T cells sorted from blood. Described subset: CD45RA+ positively selected. The origin of the receptors is a man aged 18-30 years in good health.

Of note for this clone: Other DNA sequences in this specimen translate into the identical CDR3. The V gene is TRBV7-2, the J gene TRBJ2-3; 8 bases line up with TRBD2. The V and J ends lost 5 bases and 1 base, in that order; junction bases with no gene match: 2. There are 14 residues in the CDR3. Germline CDR1 SGHTA, CDR2 FQGNSA. CDR3 sequence (DNA): TGTGCCAGCAGCCCCGGGGGGGGCACAGATACGCAGTATTTT. Encoded protein: CASSPGGGTDTQYF.

The V call is TRBV5-1, the J call TRBJ1-2; D is ambiguous. Trimming cost V 5 bases and J 1 base, with 15 bases left between them. This CDR3 is built from 15 residues. CDR1 and CDR2 (germline): SGHRS, YFSETQ. CDR3 in DNA: TGCGCCAGCAGGGCGTCGGAGATTGATAACTATGGCTACACCTTC. It encodes CASRASEIDNYGYTF.

The V call is TRBV6-1, the J call TRBJ1-2; D gene ambiguous. The CDR3 consists of 13 residues. Trimming removed 6 bases from V and 2 bases from J, with 10 bases in between. Germline CDR1 is MNHNS and CDR2 is SASEGT. CDR3 nucleotides: TGTGCCAGCAGCCCCTCGGGGAACTATGGCTACACCTTC. This encodes CASSPSGNYGYTF.

This chain links TRBV5-1 with TRBJ2-5; no firm D call. The CDR3 extends over 15 amino acids. CDR1 and CDR2 (germline): SGHRS, YFSETQ. Trimming removed 1 base at V and 0 bases at J, with 10 bases between. The CDR3 sequence is CASSLRAAYQETQYF. CDR3 DNA: TGCGCCAGCAGCTTGCGCGCAGCTTACCAAGAGACCCAGTACTTC.

Of note for this clone: This specimen includes other DNA sequences encoding the same CDR3. The CDR3 bases are TGCAGCGTTGGACAGGGGTATAATGAAAAACTGTTTTTT. Translation gives CSVGQGYNEKLFF. The chain is built from TRBV29-1 and TRBJ1-4, with 8 bases matching TRBD1. Germline V gives CDR1 SQVTM, CDR2 ANQGSEA. The CDR3 consists of 13 residues. V was clipped by 4 bases and J by 4 bases; unmatched bases: 2.

Worth noting for this clone: In the same sample, other DNA sequences code for this CDR3. The CDR3, as DNA: TGTGCCAGCAGCTTGGCTACCTCCTACGAGCAGTACTTC. It codes for CASSLATSYEQYF. The V gene is TRBV5-4, the J gene TRBJ2-7; D not resolved. The germline V and J ends were trimmed by 0 bases and 0 bases, with 4 bases remaining between them. CDR1 is SGHNT, CDR2 YYREEE, per germline (reference sequence). The length of the CDR3 is 13 residues.

The V and J genes are TRBV5-4 and TRBJ1-4; D gene unclear. Germline CDR1 reads SGHNT; CDR2 reads YYREEE (reference sequence). The CDR3 is 13 residues long. V shed 0 bases and J shed 6 bases, with 6 bases lying between them. The CDR3 sequence: CASSLEMDEKLFF. The CDR3 bases are TGTGCCAGCAGCTTGGAGATGGATGAAAAACTGTTTTTT.

CDR3: CAISDGAGATDTQYF. CDR3 bases: TGTGCCATCAGTGATGGGGCGGGGGCCACAGATACGCAGTATTTT. This chain joins TRBV10-3 and TRBJ2-3, with a possible D match to TRBD2 (7 bases). With 3 bases removed from V and 2 bases from J, the gap between germline ends came to 12 bases. Germline loops: CDR1 ENHRY, CDR2 SYGVKD. The CDR3 is 15 residues long.

In this sample, this clone turned up once. J is TRBJ1-1 and V is TRBV18; D is unresolved. The germline CDR1 and CDR2 sequences are KGHSH and LQKENI. The CDR3 length is 14 residues. The V end was cut by 1 base, the J end by 7 bases, with 13 bases between. CDR3 loop: CASSPRQVRNEAFF. The CDR3 bases are TGTGCCAGCTCACCACGTCAAGTCCGGAATGAAGCTTTCTTT.

The rearrangement links TRBV18 to TRBJ1-5; D may be TRBD1 (6 bases). There are 20 residues in the CDR3. Germline CDR1 KGHSH, CDR2 LQKENI. V was cut by 6 bases and J by 0 bases, with 27 bases left in between. The CDR3 DNA sequence: TGTGCCAGCTCCAAATCACCGGGACACACCCCCGCTTATAGCAATCAGCCCCAGCATTTT. Amino acid sequence: CASSKSPGHTPAYSNQPQHF. Looking up the rest from reference TRBV18 and TRBJ1-5 gives the full variable domain: NAGVMQNPRHLVRRRGQEARLRCSPMKGHSHVYWYRQLPEEGLKFMVYLQKENIIDESGMPKERFSAEFPKEGPSILRIQQVVRGDSAAYFCASSKSPGHTPAYSNQPQHFGDGTRLSIL.

The V call is TRBV30, the J call TRBJ2-2; weak D call: TRBD1 (6 bases). The CDR3 contains 13 residues. The germline V gene has CDR1 GTSNPN and CDR2 SVGIG (reference sequence). Trimming stripped 4 bases from V and 0 bases from J, with 6 bases between. CDR3: CAWTGANTGELFF. CDR3 sequence (DNA): TGTGCCTGGACAGGGGCGAACACCGGGGAGCTGTTTTTT.

This chain joins TRBV4-1 and TRBJ2-1; possible D gene TRBD2, 5 bases. There are 15 residues in the CDR3. Germline CDR1 is MGHRA and CDR2 is YSYEKL. Trimming took 2 bases from V and 2 from J, leaving 10 bases between them. This chain's CDR3 is CASSQRLLPYNEQFF. The CDR3 region has the DNA TGCGCCAGCAGCCAACGACTACTGCCCTACAATGAGCAGTTCTTC.

The chain links TRBV11-2 to TRBJ1-1, with D maybe TRBD1 (5 bases). V gave up 5 bases and J gave up 6 bases, with 16 bases separating them. The CDR3 is made up of 14 amino acids. The germline V gene encodes CDR1 SGHAT and CDR2 FQNNGV. DNA for the CDR3: TGTGCCAGCAGCCCGCAGGCAGGGCTCGCTGAAGCTTTCTTT. This codes for CASSPQAGLAEAFF.

The chain is built from TRBV30 and TRBJ1-6, with unresolved D. V was clipped by 4 bases and J by 7 bases, with 14 bases between them. The CDR3 sequence is 14 residues long. Germline V gene data show CDR1 as GTSNPN and CDR2 as SVGIG (reference sequence). CDR3 nucleotide sequence: TGTGCCTGGACCCTGGCTTCATGGAATTCACCCCTCCACTTT. This gives the protein CAWTLASWNSPLHF. Full variable domain (missing parts from reference TRBV30 and TRBJ1-6): SQTIHQWPATLVQPVGSPLSLECTVEGTSNPNLYWYRQAAGRGLQLLFYSVGIGQISSEVPQNLSASRPQDRQFILSSKKLLLSDSGFYLCAWTLASWNSPLHFGNGTRLTVT.

The chain links TRBV7-8 to TRBJ2-5, with 8 bases that match TRBD2. J was trimmed by 2 bases and V by 2 bases; bases with no gene match: 7. The germline CDR1 and CDR2 sequences are SGHVS and FQNEAQ. The CDR3 consists of 16 residues. CDR3 region: CASSLYAGGLQETQYF. CDR3 nucleotides: TGTGCCAGCAGCTTATATGCGGGGGGATTACAAGAGACCCAGTACTTC.

J is TRBJ1-2 and V is TRBV10-3, with D perhaps matching TRBD1 (6 bases). Germline V gene sequence: CDR1 ENHRY, CDR2 SYGVKD. The CDR3 is 13 residues long. V lost 4 bases, J lost 3 bases, and 9 bases lay in between. DNA for the CDR3: TGTGCCATCAGTGTGGGGGCAGACTATGGCTACACCTTC. Encoded protein: CAISVGADYGYTF.

The chain has TRBV2 and TRBJ1-6; D may be TRBD1 (6 bases). Germline V gene lookup returns CDR1 SNHLY and CDR2 FYNNEI. Trimming took off 1 base at V and 7 bases at J, with 8 bases between the two ends. The CDR3 runs 14 residues. CDR3 nucleotide sequence: TGTGCCAGCAGTGAAGACCAGGGGAATTCACCCCTCCACTTT. Protein product: CASSEDQGNSPLHF.

The J gene is TRBJ2-1, the V gene TRBV7-2, with 12 bases fitting TRBD2. V was pared by 4 bases and J by 2 bases, with 3 bases of the junction left unmatched. The germline gives CDR1 SGHTA, CDR2 FQGNSA. The CDR3 covers 16 residues. The CDR3 DNA reads as TGTGCCAGCAGCTCAGCTAGCGGGAGGGCCTACAATGAGCAGTTCTTC. Translated: CASSSASGRAYNEQFF. The complete variable domain, with remaining parts taken from reference TRBV7-2 and TRBJ2-1, reads GAGVSQSPSNKVTEKGKDVELRCDPISGHTALYWYRQSLGQGLEFLIYFQGNSAPDKSGLPSDRFSAERTGGSVSTLTIQRTQQEDSAVYLCASSSASGRAYNEQFFGPGTRLTVL.